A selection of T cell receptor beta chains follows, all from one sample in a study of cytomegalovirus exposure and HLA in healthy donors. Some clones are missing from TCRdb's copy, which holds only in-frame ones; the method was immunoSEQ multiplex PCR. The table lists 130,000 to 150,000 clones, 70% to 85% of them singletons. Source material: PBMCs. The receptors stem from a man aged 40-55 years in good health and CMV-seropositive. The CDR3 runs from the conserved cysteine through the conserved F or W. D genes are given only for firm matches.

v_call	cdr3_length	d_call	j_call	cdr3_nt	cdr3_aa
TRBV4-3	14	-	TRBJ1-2	TGCGCCAGCAGCCAGGGGCAGACGTCCTATGGCTACACCTTC	CASSQGQTSYGYTF
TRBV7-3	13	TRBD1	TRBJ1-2	TGTGCCAGCAGCTTAGGGACAGGGGATGGCTACACCTTC	CASSLGTGDGYTF
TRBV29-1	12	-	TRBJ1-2	TGCAGCGTTGATTATGCAGACTATGGCTACACCTTC	CSVDYADYGYTF
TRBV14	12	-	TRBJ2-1	TGTGCCAGCAGCCTCTTTCACAATGAGCAGTTCTTC	CASSLFHNEQFF
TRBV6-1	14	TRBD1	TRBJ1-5	TGTGCCAGCAGGGGGACAGGGGAGAATCAGCCCCAGCATTTT	CASRGTGENQPQHF
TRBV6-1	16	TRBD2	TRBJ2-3	TGTGCCAGCAGTGGGGCTAGCGGGAGAGACACAGATACGCAGTATTTT	CASSGASGRDTDTQYF
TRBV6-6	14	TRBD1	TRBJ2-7	TGTGCCAGCAGGATGACAGGGTTTATATTTGAGCAGTACTTC	CASRMTGFIFEQYF
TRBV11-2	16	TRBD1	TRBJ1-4	TGTGCCAGCAGCTTAGTCCTGGGACAGGGGAATGAAAAACTGTTTTTT	CASSLVLGQGNEKLFF
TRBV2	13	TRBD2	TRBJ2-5	TGTGCCACCCTCGGGACTAGCAAAGAGACCCAGTACTTC	CATLGTSKETQYF
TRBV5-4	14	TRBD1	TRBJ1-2	TGTGCCAGCAGCCTTCAGACAGGGAGCGGTGGCTACACCTTC	CASSLQTGSGGYTF
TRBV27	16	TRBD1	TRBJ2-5	TGTGCCAGCAGTTTGGCCTCCGGGACAGGGGAAGAGACCCAGTACTTC	CASSLASGTGEETQYF
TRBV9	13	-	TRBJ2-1	TGTGCCAGCAGCGTAGGAGCACCCAATGAGCAGTTCTTC	CASSVGAPNEQFF
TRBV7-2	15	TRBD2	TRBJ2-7	TGTGCCAGCAGCGCCACCGGGACTAGCGGGGGGTTGCAGTACTTC	CASSATGTSGGLQYF
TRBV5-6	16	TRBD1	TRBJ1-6	TGTGCCAGCAGATCTGGGGGCGGGACAGGGGACATACCCCTCCACTTT	CASRSGGGTGDIPLHF
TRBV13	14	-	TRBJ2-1	TGTGCCAGCAGCTTAGGGGTTGGCGGGAATGAGCAGTTCTTC	CASSLGVGGNEQFF
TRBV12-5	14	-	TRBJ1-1	TGTGCTAGTGGTCTGGGACATTGGGACACTGAAGCTTTCTTT	CASGLGHWDTEAFF
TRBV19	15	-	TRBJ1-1	TGTGCCAGTAGTCAACCGACAGGAGGTGCCGGTGAAGCTTTCTTT	CASSQPTGGAGEAFF
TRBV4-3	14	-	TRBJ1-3	TGCGCCAGCAGCCAACAGGGCTCTGGAAACACCATATATTTT	CASSQQGSGNTIYF
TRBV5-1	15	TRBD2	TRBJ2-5	TGCGCCAGCAGCTTGGACCTCGGGAGGACCGAGACCCAGTACTTC	CASSLDLGRTETQYF
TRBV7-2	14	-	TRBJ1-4	TGTGCCAGCAGCCCAGACAGAGATAATGAAAAACTGTTTTTT	CASSPDRDNEKLFF